A single sample is the source of the 22 T cell receptor beta chains below, sequenced in a study of CD8 T cells in Susac syndrome. With random hexamers, 0.5 to 1 ug RNA was reverse transcribed. TCRdb used MiXCR to reprocess the immunoSEQ multiplex PCR reads, holding one entry per CDR3 protein. Among approximately 300,000 distinct CDR3 sequences listed, approximately 85% were seen once. The sequenced sample consisted of CD8+ T cells from PBMCs. The receptors shown here come from a human donor with multiple sclerosis.

The chain uses TRBV6-5 and TRBJ2-6, with 7 nucleotides matching TRBD1. The CDR3 is 18 residues long. CDR1 is MNHEY and CDR2 is SVGAGI in the germline V gene. J gave up 3 bases and V 4 bases, and 12 bases lay outside the gene matches. This chain's CDR3 is CASSSIDRAFFGANVLTF. The CDR3 DNA sequence: TGTGCCAGCAGTTCCATTGACAGGGCGTTCTTTGGGGCCAACGTCCTGACTTTC.

The V call is TRBV7-9, the J call TRBJ2-2; weak D call: TRBD1 (5 bases). Trimming removed 5 bases at V and 5 bases at J, with 18 bases between. The CDR3 covers 16 residues. CDR1 is SEHNR and CDR2 is FQNEAQ in the germline V gene (reference sequence). The CDR3 loop reads CASSTPVGAGTGELFF. CDR3 nucleotide sequence: TGTGCCAGCAGCACTCCAGTAGGGGCTGGGACCGGGGAGCTGTTTTTT.

V is TRBV30 and J is TRBJ2-1; 11 bases fit TRBD2. The CDR3 totals 12 residues. Per germline, CDR1 GTSNPN and CDR2 SVGIG (reference sequence). The junction had 2 bases not matched to a gene; V was cut back by 3 bases and J by 10 bases. CDR3 sequence reads: CAWRLAGAEQFF. The DNA for the CDR3 is TGTGCCTGGAGACTAGCGGGAGCCGAGCAGTTCTTC.

The rearrangement joins TRBV27 to TRBJ2-7; 10 nucleotides match TRBD1. In germline, CDR1 is MNHEY, CDR2 SMNVEV (reference sequence). The CDR3 runs 16 residues. J was trimmed by 2 bases and V by 5 bases; bases with no gene match: 9. The CDR3 nucleotides read TGTGCCAGCAGTCCCATATCCGGACAGGGGGCCTACGAGCAGTACTTC. Translation: CASSPISGQGAYEQYF.

This clonotype was picked up one time. The chain combines TRBV30 with TRBJ2-5; 8 nucleotides agree with TRBD1. This CDR3 has 12 amino acids. CDR1 is GTSNPN and CDR2 is SVGIG in the germline V gene (reference sequence). The trim removed 3 bases at V and 3 bases at J, leaving 0 bases unmatched. CDR3 coding DNA: TGTGCCTGGAGGGACAGGGAAGAGACCCAGTACTTC. Its protein is CAWRDREETQYF.

This chain joins TRBV21-1 and TRBJ1-1. TRBV21-1 is shown as a pseudogene. This CDR3 is built from 14 residues. In DNA, the CDR3 is TGTGCCAGCATCCCAAACCCCATGAACACTGAAGCTTTCTTT. Translating gives CASIPNPMNTEAFF.

The CDR3 DNA is TGTGCCAGCAGCGCCCCGTTACAGGCCTGGAATATCAATGAGCAGTTCTTC. Protein: CASSAPLQAWNINEQFF. This chain links TRBV7-9 with TRBJ2-1; possible D gene TRBD1, 5 bases. CDR3 length equals 17 residues. Between the trimmed V and J ends, which lost 5 bases and 6 bases, there was a span of 23 bases. Germline-derived CDR1 and CDR2 are SEHNR and FQNEAQ (reference sequence).

This rearrangement joins TRBV30 to TRBJ2-7, with TRBD2 as a possible D gene (5 bases). V dropped 8 bases and J dropped 2 bases, with 16 bases sitting between them. The CDR3 has 13 residues. Per germline, CDR1 GTSNPN and CDR2 SVGIG (reference sequence). The CDR3 nucleotides read TGTGCCCATGAGGGCACGGGGACCTACGAGCAGTACTTC. Its translation: CAHEGTGTYEQYF.

The table lists this clonotype with a few counts. This chain links TRBV6-2 or TRBV6-3 with TRBJ2-1; D is unclear. V shed 4 bases and J shed 9 bases, with 4 bases lying between them. From germline, CDR1 is MNHEY and CDR2 SVGEGT. CDR3 length: 10 residues. CDR3 sequence reads: CASSSSEQFF. CDR3 DNA: TGTGCCAGCAGTTCAAGTGAGCAGTTCTTC.

The chain joins TRBV27 to TRBJ2-5; D may match TRBD1 or TRBD2 (5 bases each). Looked up from germline, CDR1 is MNHEY and CDR2 is SMNVEV (reference sequence). V shed 4 bases and J shed 2 bases, with 11 bases lying between them. The CDR3 loop spans 14 amino acids. Written as DNA, the CDR3 is TGTGCCAGCAGTTCCGGGACGTGGCAAGAGACCCAGTACTTC. The encoded protein is CASSSGTWQETQYF.

The chain couples TRBV7-2 to TRBJ2-7, with 9 bases aligning to TRBD1. After removal of 5 bases from V and 5 bases from J, the junction contained 13 bases not matched to a gene. CDR3 length equals 16 residues. Germline CDR1 and CDR2: SGHTA and FQGNSA. CDR3 bases: TGTGCCAGCAGCCGCATTCCGGGACAGGGCCAGGACGAGCAGTACTTC. As protein: CASSRIPGQGQDEQYF.

The chain employs TRBV20-1 and TRBJ2-7; 11 bases map to TRBD2. The CDR3 extends over 16 amino acids. CDR1 is DFQATT and CDR2 is SNEGSKA in the germline V gene (reference sequence). The ends lost 2 bases at V and 3 bases at J; junction bases unmatched: 9. The CDR3 here is CSARYSGRANLYEQYF. CDR3 coding DNA: TGCAGTGCTAGATATAGCGGGAGGGCCAATCTCTACGAGCAGTACTTC.

This clonotype was observed a few times. The gene calls are TRBV6-2 or TRBV6-3 and TRBJ1-1; TRBD1 aligns across 8 bases. The CDR3 is 16 residues long. Trimming took 10 bases from V and 5 from J; bases not matched to a gene: 18. Germline V lookup: CDR1 MNHEY, CDR2 SVGEGT. The CDR3 DNA reads as TGTGCCACCTCGGACAGGGAATTAAGTGTATGGACTGAAGCTTTCTTT. Translation: CATSDRELSVWTEAFF.

The chain couples TRBV2 to TRBJ2-7; D may be TRBD1 (6 bases). Germline V gene data show CDR1 as SNHLY and CDR2 as FYNNEI. V lost 6 bases and J lost 3, with 9 bases in between. The CDR3 is 12 residues long. DNA for the CDR3: TGTGCCAGCAGGGGGACATACTACGAGCAGTACTTC. As protein: CASRGTYYEQYF.

The chain is built from TRBV30 and TRBJ2-3; 10 bases agree with TRBD2. This CDR3 is 15 amino acids long. Germline CDR1 is GTSNPN and CDR2 is SVGIG (reference sequence). V trimming: 2 bases; J trimming: 1 base; junction bases outside the gene matches: 3. Here the CDR3 DNA reads TGTGCCTGGAGTCCCGGGACTAGCGGCACAGATACGCAGTATTTT. Residues: CAWSPGTSGTDTQYF.

The chain links TRBV7-8 to TRBJ2-1; 7 positions match TRBD1. CDR1 and CDR2 from the germline V gene are SGHVS and FQNEAQ. The CDR3 has 14 amino acids. V lost 3 bases to trimming and J lost 4 bases; unmatched junction nucleotides: 3. As DNA, the CDR3 is TGTGCCAGCAGCTTCGGGGACAGTTACAATGAGCAGTTCTTC. Encoded protein: CASSFGDSYNEQFF.

This clonotype was recorded once. The rearrangement joins TRBV25-1 to TRBJ1-1, with D uncertain. Germline-derived CDR1 and CDR2 are MGHDK and SYGVNS. There are 15 residues in the CDR3. The V gene lost 1 base and the J gene lost 4 bases, with 13 bases spanning the gap. CDR3 bases: TGTGCCAGCAGTGAATCGTCGGGGTGGGGCACTGAAGCTTTCTTT. Translating gives CASSESSGWGTEAFF. Together with reference TRBV25-1 and TRBJ1-1, the CDR3 gives the full variable domain: EADIYQTPRYLVIGTGKKITLECSQTMGHDKMYWYQQDPGMELHLIHYSYGVNSTEKGDLSSESTVSRIRTEHFPLTLESARPSHTSQYLCASSESSGWGTEAFFGQGTRLTVV.

The gene calls are TRBV7-9 and TRBJ2-3; D might be TRBD2 (6 bases). Per the germline V gene, CDR1 is SEHNR and CDR2 is FQNEAQ (reference sequence). Deletions cut 5 bases from V and 1 base from J, with 19 bases between. The CDR3 consists of 17 residues. In nucleotides, the CDR3 is TGTGCCAGCAGCCCTCCAACTTGGGGCGGGGGCACAGATACGCAGTATTTT. It specifies CASSPPTWGGGTDTQYF.

The rearrangement joins TRBV30 to TRBJ2-3; 8 bases match TRBD2. The V segment lost 0 bases and the J segment 2 bases; nucleotides outside the gene matches: 7. CDR1 is GTSNPN and CDR2 is SVGIG in the germline V gene (reference sequence). The CDR3 sequence is 16 residues long. The CDR3 DNA reads as TGTGCCTGGAGTGTACCGAGCGGGAGCTTCACAGATACGCAGTATTTT. Its translation: CAWSVPSGSFTDTQYF.

This rearrangement joins TRBV28 to TRBJ2-1; either TRBD1 or TRBD2 may supply D (5 bases each). Germline CDR1 and CDR2: MDHEN and SYDVKM. V dropped 1 base and J dropped 8 bases, with 12 bases sitting between them. The CDR3 is 14 residues long. The CDR3 DNA follows: TGTGCCAGCAGTTTATCTGGGGGTAGTGATGAGCAGTTCTTC. Protein product: CASSLSGGSDEQFF.

The rearrangement joins TRBV7-9 to TRBJ2-3; 7 nucleotides line up with TRBD1. The CDR3 runs to 17 residues. Unmatched junction bases numbered 15, after V lost 8 bases and J lost 1 base. CDR1 is SEHNR and CDR2 is FQNEAQ in the germline V gene (reference sequence). CDR3 coding DNA: TGTGCCAGCCGGGGCCAACTACAGGGGAGACGCACAGATACGCAGTATTTT. Its translation: CASRGQLQGRRTDTQYF.

This rearrangement joins TRBV19 to TRBJ2-1; D is unclear. The CDR3 consists of 15 residues. Trimming shortened V by 1 base and J by 0 bases, and 7 bases separated the two germline ends. Germline V CDR1 and CDR2: LNHDA, SQIVND (reference sequence). In DNA, the CDR3 is TGTGCCAGTAGTATAGTACAGAACTCCTACAATGAGCAGTTCTTC. Residues: CASSIVQNSYNEQFF.